The 8 T cell receptor beta chains in this list originate from one sample, sequenced in a study of CD8 T cells in ankylosing spondylitis. Via MiXCR, TCRdb re-called the 5' RACE reads, giving one row per CDR3 protein. The table has about 150,000 distinct CDR3 sequences, about an eighth seen once. Sample: blood, either unsorted or a sorted T cell fraction (not recorded which). The receptors here all came from a female donor with ankylosing spondylitis or in good health (not recorded which).

As regards this clonotype: Given a much more abundant clone one base away, this may be a read error. J is TRBJ1-5 and V is TRBV7-6, with D perhaps TRBD1 (5 bases). The CDR3 is made up of 13 amino acids. Germline V gives CDR1 SGHVS, CDR2 FNYEAQ. CDR3 nucleotides: TGTGCCAGCAGCTTAGAGGACAATCGGCCCCAGCATTTT. The encoded protein is CASSLEDNRPQHF.

The table lists this clonotype with many counts. V and J are TRBV7-2 and TRBJ2-4; either TRBD1 or TRBD2 may fit D (5 bases each). The V end was cut by 2 bases, the J end by 5 bases, with 10 bases between. The CDR3 totals 14 residues. Germline CDR1 is SGHTA and CDR2 is FQGNSA. The DNA for the CDR3 is TGTGCCAGCAGCTTATCCGGGGACCAAAACATTCAGTACTTC. The encoded protein is CASSLSGDQNIQYF.

This clonotype has just a few counts. This chain joins TRBV2 and TRBJ1-5; D not certain. The germline gives CDR1 SNHLY, CDR2 FYNNEI. This CDR3 has 15 amino acids. The V end was cut by 0 bases, the J end by 3 bases, with 9 bases between. CDR3 residues: CASSEARRFNQPQHF. The CDR3 DNA sequence: TGTGCCAGCAGTGAAGCGCGACGGTTCAATCAGCCCCAGCATTTT.

In this sample, this clonotype turned up many times. The chain links TRBV20-1 to TRBJ2-7; the match to TRBD2 covers 8 bases. The CDR3 has 15 amino acids. Trimming took 6 bases from V and 3 from J; bases not matched to a gene: 13. The germline V gene has CDR1 DFQATT and CDR2 SNEGSKA (reference sequence). CDR3 protein: CSAITGSGMGYEQYF. The CDR3 DNA reads TGCAGTGCAATTACGGGTAGCGGGATGGGCTACGAGCAGTACTTC.

This clonotype came up many times. CDR3 sequence (DNA): TGCAGTGCAGGAGCTAACACTGAAGCTTTCTTT. It is translated as CSAGANTEAFF. The chain joins TRBV20-1 to TRBJ1-1; D remains ambiguous. Per germline, CDR1 DFQATT and CDR2 SNEGSKA (reference sequence). V gave up 6 bases and J gave up 2 bases, with 7 bases separating them. The CDR3 spans 11 residues.

This clonotype was detected only a few times. The genes are TRBV10-3 and TRBJ2-3; D is tentatively TRBD1 or TRBD2 (5 bases each). The CDR3 has 15 residues. V was shortened by 2 bases and J by 6 bases, with 15 bases between the two germline ends. Germline V lookup: CDR1 ENHRY, CDR2 SYGVKD. CDR3 region: CAISERGPVKDTQYF. DNA of the CDR3: TGTGCCATCAGTGAGAGGGGACCAGTAAAGGATACGCAGTATTTT.

This clonotype was counted at least ten times. This chain links TRBV7-6 with TRBJ2-1; no clear D gene. The ends were cut back, 4 bases at V and 8 bases at J, with 12 bases in the middle. The CDR3 sequence is 13 residues long. Germline assignment: CDR1 SGHVS and CDR2 FNYEAQ. Here the CDR3 reads CASSSPTVYEQFF. The CDR3 nucleotides read TGTGCCAGCAGCTCTCCAACCGTCTATGAGCAGTTCTTC.

By its share, this clonotype is medium-sized. V usage is TRBV20-1 and J usage is TRBJ2-3; 7 bases are a match to TRBD2. The CDR3 is 15 residues long. The ends lost 1 base at V and 4 bases at J; junction bases unmatched: 8. Germline CDR1 is DFQATT and CDR2 is SNEGSKA (reference sequence). The CDR3 loop reads CSARGRGMFADTQYF. The DNA of the CDR3 is TGCAGTGCTAGAGGGCGGGGGATGTTCGCAGATACGCAGTATTTT.